The sequence of this TCR beta chain was determined in a study of CD8+CD57+ T cells in acquired aplastic anemia. Genomic DNA constituted the template upon which TCR beta VDJ and CDR3 profiling was performed. TCRdb reprocessed the reads with MiXCR, giving one entry per CDR3 protein. The table includes fewer than 100,000 distinct CDR3 sequences, under 50% detected once. V shed 0 bases and J shed 6 bases, with 15 bases lying between them. This CDR3 region has 15 residues. Germline V gene sequence: CDR1 DFQATT, CDR2 SNEGSKA (reference sequence). The receptor comes from a human donor in good health, serving as a control. The sample taken for sequencing was sorted CD4+, CD8+, or CD8+CD57+ T cells (not recorded which) from PBMCs. The chain is built from TRBV20-1 and TRBJ1-5; a weak D match, TRBD1 (5 bases). The CDR3 DNA reads as TGCAGTGCTAGAGACCAGGGACCGGGCGGTCAGCCCCAGCATTTT. Protein sequence: CSARDQGPGGQPQHF.